Below are 31 T cell receptor beta chains sequenced from a single sample in a study of blood T cell repertoires in COVID-19. This table comes from immunoSEQ multiplex PCR, and its TCRdb copy is limited to in-frame clones, with some not included. Of approximately 170,000 clones in the sample, less than 90% were seen once. Sequencing was carried out using peripheral blood. These receptors all come from a woman in her 70s with acute or convalescent COVID-19.

This clone was observed once. V and J are TRBV4-1 and TRBJ1-6, with a tentative D call TRBD1 (6 bases). V lost 2 bases and J 5 bases, leaving 13 bases between the germline ends. This CDR3 has 16 amino acids. Germline V CDR1 and CDR2: MGHRA, YSYEKL. The CDR3: CASSQPGARNNSPLHF. The DNA for the CDR3 is TGCGCCAGCAGCCAACCAGGGGCGCGTAATAATTCACCCCTCCACTTT.

J is TRBJ2-3 and V is TRBV6-1; 8 nucleotides agree with TRBD2. The CDR3 runs to 14 residues. CDR1 is MNHNS, CDR2 SASEGT, per germline. V was clipped by 2 bases and J by 4 bases; unmatched bases: 2. In DNA, the CDR3 is TGTGCCAGCAGTGAACTAGCGGGTCCAGATACGCAGTATTTT. Its protein is CASSELAGPDTQYF.

The chain is built from TRBV7-8 and TRBJ2-7; 7 bases align to TRBD2. Losses at the gene ends were 5 bases for V and 3 bases for J; bases not matched to a gene: 10. The CDR3 consists of 15 residues. From germline, CDR1 is SGHVS and CDR2 FQNEAQ. For the CDR3, the DNA is TGTGCCAGCAGCCCCAGAGGGCTAGCGGACTACGAGCAGTACTTC. It codes for CASSPRGLADYEQYF.

The rearrangement joins TRBV10-3 to TRBJ2-4; 8 bases align to TRBD2. CDR1 ENHRY and CDR2 SYGVKD come from the germline V gene. The length of the CDR3 is 17 residues. V shed 2 bases and J 1 base; nucleotides not matched to a gene: 7. The CDR3 DNA reads as TGTGCCATCAGTGAGAGGAGTAGCGGGACCGCCAAAAACATTCAGTACTTC. This codes for CAISERSSGTAKNIQYF.

The chain recombines TRBV10-3 with TRBJ1-4; 7 bases are a match to TRBD1. The CDR3 is 13 residues long. Germline V gene sequence: CDR1 ENHRY, CDR2 SYGVKD. The junction had 7 bases not matched to a gene; V was cut back by 10 bases and J by 5 bases. Here the CDR3 DNA reads TGTGCCACCCACAGGGGCCAGAATGAAAAACTGTTTTTT. Its protein is CATHRGQNEKLFF.

This chain links TRBV11-2 with TRBJ2-3, with 9 bases aligning to TRBD2. Germline values: CDR1 SGHAT, CDR2 FQNNGV. This CDR3 contains 14 residues. After removal of 4 bases from V and 5 bases from J, the junction contained 4 bases not matched to a gene. CDR3 residues: CASSSRGGGDTQYF. CDR3 sequence (DNA): TGTGCCAGCAGCTCGCGGGGGGGAGGAGATACGCAGTATTTT.

The chain carries TRBV10-3 and TRBJ1-5, with D uncertain. The CDR3 consists of 13 residues. Trimming stripped 8 bases from V and 0 bases from J, with 8 bases between. The germline CDR1 and CDR2 sequences are ENHRY and SYGVKD. The CDR3 protein is CAIVEYSNQPQHF. CDR3 bases: TGTGCCATCGTGGAGTATAGCAATCAGCCCCAGCATTTT.

V is TRBV12-3 or TRBV12-4 and J is TRBJ1-1; D not certain. Between the trimmed V and J ends, which lost 6 bases and 7 bases, there was a span of 15 bases. The CDR3 runs 13 residues. CDR3 coding DNA: TGTGCCAGCAGCCACCGAGGTCGGCATGAAGCTTTCTTT. Protein product: CASSHRGRHEAFF.

The chain has TRBV7-2 and TRBJ2-1, with D maybe TRBD1 (6 bases). Germline CDR1 and CDR2: SGHTA and FQGNSA. This CDR3 spans 16 amino acids. V lost 5 bases to trimming and J lost 0 bases, with 14 bases between them. CDR3 residues: CASSLQGGASYNEQFF. CDR3 DNA: TGTGCCAGCAGCCTACAGGGTGGGGCCTCCTACAATGAGCAGTTCTTC.

The V gene is TRBV4-1, the J gene TRBJ1-4; 7 positions match TRBD1. CDR1 MGHRA and CDR2 YSYEKL come from the germline V gene. There are 17 residues in the CDR3. Unmatched junction bases numbered 9, after V lost 2 bases and J lost 3 bases. The CDR3 reads CASSQLRGGTANEKLFF. The CDR3 DNA reads as TGCGCCAGCAGCCAACTTCGGGGGGGGACAGCTAATGAAAAACTGTTTTTT.

The gene calls are TRBV20-1 and TRBJ2-7; tentatively, D is TRBD1 (6 bases). Trimming took 2 bases from V and 5 from J, leaving 7 bases between them. Germline V gene data show CDR1 as DFQATT and CDR2 as SNEGSKA (reference sequence). The CDR3 totals 11 residues. The CDR3 region has the DNA TGCAGTGCTAGACAGGGGAACGAGCAGTACTTC. Its translation is CSARQGNEQYF.

The rearrangement joins TRBV5-1 to TRBJ2-3, with 8 bases fitting TRBD2. After removal of 3 bases from V and 0 bases from J, the junction contained 6 bases not matched to a gene. This CDR3 region has 16 residues. Per germline, CDR1 SGHRS and CDR2 YFSETQ. CDR3 coding DNA: TGCGCCAGCAGCTCAACATCTAGCGGGAGCACAGATACGCAGTATTTT. Translated: CASSSTSSGSTDTQYF.

This chain links TRBV3-1 (or the pseudogene TRBV3-2) with TRBJ2-7; 8 bases match TRBD1. Germline V lookup: CDR1 LGHDT, CDR2 YNNKEL (reference sequence). Germline trimming cut 1 base from V and 2 bases from J; bases unmatched to any gene: 4. CDR3 size: 15 residues. CDR3 in DNA: TGTGCCAGCAGCCAAGTGGACAGGGAGGCCTACGAGCAGTACTTC. This translates into CASSQVDREAYEQYF.

This clone was picked up one time. This sequence joins TRBV4-2 and TRBJ2-7; TRBD2 aligns across 10 bases. J gave up 4 bases and V 0 bases, and 9 bases lay outside the gene matches. CDR3 length: 17 residues. Germline V gene lookup returns CDR1 LGHNA and CDR2 YNFKEQ. DNA of the CDR3: TGTGCCAGCAGCCAAGATTTCAGTACTAGCGGGACTTACGAGCAGTACTTC. It specifies CASSQDFSTSGTYEQYF.

The chain links TRBV24-1 to TRBJ2-1, with 7 bases identical to TRBD1. V was pared by 4 bases and J by 13 bases, with 6 bases of the junction left unmatched. Germline values: CDR1 KGHDR, CDR2 SFDVKD. The CDR3 covers 12 residues. DNA for the CDR3: TGTGCCACCAGTGACAAGGGACAGTCCCAGTTCTTC. Protein product: CATSDKGQSQFF.

J is TRBJ1-3 and V is TRBV9; D ambiguous. The CDR3 extends over 15 amino acids. Germline CDR1 reads SGDLS; CDR2 reads YYNGEE. V gave up 0 bases and J gave up 4 bases, with 11 bases separating them. The CDR3 DNA sequence: TGTGCCAGCAGCGTAGACGCGGGATACGGAAACACCATATATTTT. As protein: CASSVDAGYGNTIYF.

The J gene is TRBJ1-3, the V gene TRBV2, with TRBD1 as a possible D gene (5 bases). Germline CDR1 and CDR2: SNHLY and FYNNEI. V lost 8 bases to trimming and J lost 5 bases, with 13 bases between them. The CDR3 runs to 13 residues. The chain's CDR3 is CASSVGGRNTIYF. The DNA for the CDR3 is TGTGCCAGCTCCGTGGGGGGTCGAAACACCATATATTTT.

CDR3 amino acids: CASSPPRTGGNTIYF. In nucleotides, the CDR3 is TGTGCCAGCTCACCACCCCGGACAGGGGGAAACACCATATATTTT. The chain is built from TRBV18 and TRBJ1-3, with 8 positions matching TRBD1. The CDR3 has 15 residues. The germline V gene encodes CDR1 KGHSH and CDR2 LQKENI. J was trimmed by 4 bases and V by 0 bases; bases with no gene match: 2.

This clone was detected once. The V gene is TRBV4-3, the J gene TRBJ2-3, with D possibly TRBD2 on 6 matching bases. Germline CDR1 reads LGHNA; CDR2 reads YSLEER. The CDR3 runs to 15 residues. V was clipped by 6 bases and J by 0 bases, with 13 bases between them. CDR3 DNA: TGCGCCAGCAGTCGCGGGGACCTAAGCACAGATACGCAGTATTTT. This translates into CASSRGDLSTDTQYF.

The rearrangement uses TRBV4-3 and TRBJ2-3; 10 nucleotides align to TRBD1. Germline V gene sequence: CDR1 LGHNA, CDR2 YSLEER. This CDR3 comprises 15 residues. Trimming cost V 4 bases and J 6 bases; bases outside gene matches: 7. CDR3 coding DNA: TGCGCCAGCAGCCCGGGACAGGGGATCTATGATACGCAGTATTTT. Protein product: CASSPGQGIYDTQYF.

The chain links TRBV7-9 to TRBJ1-1, with D possibly matching TRBD1 (5 bases). The V and J ends lost 5 bases and 4 bases respectively, with 11 bases between them. Germline assignment: CDR1 SEHNR and CDR2 FQNEAQ (reference sequence). The CDR3 is made up of 13 amino acids. The CDR3 nucleotides read TGTGCCAGCAGCACCGGGGGACGCACTGAAGCTTTCTTT. Its protein product is CASSTGGRTEAFF.

This clone has a single count. The chain joins TRBV9 to TRBJ2-1, with 7 bases fitting TRBD1. The CDR3 length is 16 residues. The junction had 3 bases not matched to a gene; V was cut back by 0 bases and J by 0 bases. Germline V lookup: CDR1 SGDLS, CDR2 YYNGEE. The CDR3 is CASSVEAGGSYNEQFF. The CDR3 nucleotides read TGTGCCAGCAGCGTAGAGGCAGGGGGCTCCTACAATGAGCAGTTCTTC.

The chain is built from TRBV7-7 and TRBJ2-5; perhaps TRBD2 as D (5 bases). The V end lost 5 bases, the J end lost 5 bases, and 12 bases lay between the germline ends. The CDR3 spans 13 residues. Germline V gene data show CDR1 as SSHAT and CDR2 as FNYEAQ (reference sequence). In DNA, the CDR3 is TGTGCCAGCAGCCGAGGACTCTGGGAGACCCAGTACTTC. It codes for CASSRGLWETQYF.

The chain recombines TRBV5-4 with TRBJ1-1, with a tentative D call TRBD1 (6 bases). CDR1 and CDR2 from the germline V gene are SGHNT and YYREEE (reference sequence). V was trimmed by 0 bases and J by 1 base, leaving 10 bases between them. This CDR3 region has 15 residues. CDR3 loop: CASSLGGTTNTEAFF. The CDR3 DNA sequence: TGTGCCAGCAGCTTGGGAGGGACAACGAACACTGAAGCTTTCTTT.

V usage is TRBV4-3 and J usage is TRBJ2-3; D uncertain. Trimming shortened V by 0 bases and J by 0 bases, and 10 bases separated the two germline ends. CDR1 is LGHNA and CDR2 is YSLEER in the germline V gene. The CDR3 is 16 amino acids. The CDR3: CASSQDAKTSTDTQYF. CDR3 nucleotides: TGCGCCAGCAGCCAAGACGCGAAGACTAGCACAGATACGCAGTATTTT.

This clone came up once. This sequence joins TRBV19 and TRBJ1-3, with D possibly matching TRBD1 (5 bases). V lost 5 bases to trimming and J lost 0 bases, with 11 bases between them. The CDR3 spans 15 residues. The germline CDR1 and CDR2 sequences are LNHDA and SQIVND (reference sequence). The CDR3 DNA reads as TGTGCCAGTAGTCCAAAGGGGATCTCTGGAAACACCATATATTTT. Encoded protein: CASSPKGISGNTIYF. The complete variable domain, with remaining parts taken from reference TRBV19 and TRBJ1-3, reads DGGITQSPKYLFRKEGQNVTLSCEQNLNHDAMYWYRQDPGQGLRLIYYSQIVNDFQKGDIAEGYSVSREKKESFPLTVTSAQKNPTAFYLCASSPKGISGNTIYFGEGSWLTVV.

V and J are TRBV29-1 and TRBJ2-7; weak D call: TRBD2 (6 bases). The CDR3 runs 13 residues. The V end was cut by 3 bases, the J end by 3 bases, with 12 bases between. Looked up from germline, CDR1 is SQVTM and CDR2 is ANQGSEA. CDR3 nucleotides: TGCAGCGTTGATATAGGCGGGAACTACGAGCAGTACTTC. Translated: CSVDIGGNYEQYF.

The CDR3 nucleotides are TGTGCCAGCACCAAAGTTGTGACTAGCGCGTACAATGAGCAGTTCTTC. Translating it yields CASTKVVTSAYNEQFF. This chain uses TRBV7-2 with TRBJ2-1; 8 bases line up with TRBD2. This CDR3 is built from 16 residues. V lost 7 bases and J lost 4; bases outside the gene matches: 12. CDR1 is SGHTA, CDR2 FQGNSA, per germline.

This chain links TRBV5-4 with TRBJ1-1, with D perhaps matching TRBD1 (6 bases). Germline CDR1 and CDR2: SGHNT and YYREEE (reference sequence). V lost 4 bases to trimming and J lost 4 bases, with 23 bases between them. The CDR3 covers 17 residues. This chain's CDR3 is CASSQIGVYRDGTEAFF. The CDR3 DNA follows: TGTGCCAGCAGCCAAATCGGGGTGTACAGGGACGGCACTGAAGCTTTCTTT. Supplemented by reference TRBV5-4 and TRBJ1-1, the full variable domain reads ETGVTQSPTHLIKTRGQQVTLRCSSQSGHNTVSWYQQALGQGPQFIFQYYREEENGRGNFPPRFSGLQFPNYSSELNVNALELDDSALYLCASSQIGVYRDGTEAFFGQGTRLTVV.

This rearrangement joins TRBV3-1 (or the pseudogene TRBV3-2) to TRBJ1-5; 7 bases are shared with TRBD1. The germline V gene encodes CDR1 LGHDT and CDR2 YNNKEL (reference sequence). J was trimmed by 6 bases and V by 1 base; bases with no gene match: 6. The CDR3 loop spans 15 amino acids. In DNA, the CDR3 is TGTGCCAGCAGCCAAGCGTCAGGGGGGTCTCAGCCCCAGCATTTT. Translation: CASSQASGGSQPQHF.

The J gene is TRBJ2-7, the V gene TRBV6-6, with a weak D call TRBD2 (5 bases). Germline V gives CDR1 MNHNY, CDR2 SVGAGI (reference sequence). The CDR3 extends over 16 amino acids. Trimming took 0 bases from V and 3 from J, leaving 15 bases between them. CDR3 sequence: CASSYSLEDFGYEQYF. DNA of the CDR3: TGTGCCAGCAGTTACTCTCTGGAGGATTTTGGCTACGAGCAGTACTTC.